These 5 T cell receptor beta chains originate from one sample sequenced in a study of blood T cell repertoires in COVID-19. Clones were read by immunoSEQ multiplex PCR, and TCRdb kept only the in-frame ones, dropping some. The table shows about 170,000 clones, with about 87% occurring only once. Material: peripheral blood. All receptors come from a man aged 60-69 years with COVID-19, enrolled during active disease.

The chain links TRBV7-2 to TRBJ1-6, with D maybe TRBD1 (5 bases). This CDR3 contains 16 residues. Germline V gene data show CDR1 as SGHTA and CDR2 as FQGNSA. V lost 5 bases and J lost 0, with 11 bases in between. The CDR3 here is CASSEGRASYNSPLHF. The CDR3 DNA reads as TGTGCCAGCAGCGAGGGGAGGGCCTCCTATAATTCACCCCTCCACTTT.

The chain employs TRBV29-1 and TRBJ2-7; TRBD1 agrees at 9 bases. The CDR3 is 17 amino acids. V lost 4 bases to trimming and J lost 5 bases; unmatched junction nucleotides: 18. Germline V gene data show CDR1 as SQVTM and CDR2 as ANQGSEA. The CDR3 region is CSVASPRGQGKVNEQYF. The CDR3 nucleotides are TGCAGCGTTGCCTCGCCCCGTGGACAGGGGAAGGTGAACGAGCAGTACTTC.

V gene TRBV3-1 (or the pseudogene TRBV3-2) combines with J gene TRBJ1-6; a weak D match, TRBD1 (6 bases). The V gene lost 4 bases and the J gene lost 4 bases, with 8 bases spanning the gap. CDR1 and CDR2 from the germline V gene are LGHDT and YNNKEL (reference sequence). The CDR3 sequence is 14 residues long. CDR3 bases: TGTGCCAGCAGCCGTGGACAGTATAATTCACCCCTCCACTTT. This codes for CASSRGQYNSPLHF.

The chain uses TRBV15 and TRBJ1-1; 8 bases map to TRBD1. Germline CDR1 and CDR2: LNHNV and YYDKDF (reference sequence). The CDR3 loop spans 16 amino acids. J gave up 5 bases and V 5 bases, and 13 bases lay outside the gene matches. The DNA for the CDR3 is TGTGCCACCAGCCCCCAGGGGGCGCAGGTTAGGACTGAAGCTTTCTTT. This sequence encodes CATSPQGAQVRTEAFF.

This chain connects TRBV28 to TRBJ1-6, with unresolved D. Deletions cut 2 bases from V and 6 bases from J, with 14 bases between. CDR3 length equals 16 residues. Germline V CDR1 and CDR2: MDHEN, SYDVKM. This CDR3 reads CASSLIPGLSNSPLHF. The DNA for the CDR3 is TGTGCCAGCAGTTTAATTCCGGGATTGAGTAATTCACCCCTCCACTTT.